This paragraph reports one T cell receptor beta chain. No base quality values were provided; no much bigger clone lies one nucleotide off. PBMC were thawed, rested overnight, stained with GMM-loaded CD1B tetramer, a Live/Dead dye and anti-CD3, and then sorted on a FACS Aria II. C32 glucose monomycolate purified from Rhodococcus equi was loaded onto CD1B tetramers. Before cryopreservation, the PBMC later used for tetramer sorting had been depleted of CD14-expressing monocytes as part of a separate study. From each donor, 75,000 to 100,000 tetramer-negative cells were sorted and analyzed together with the tetramer-positive cells. GMM-loaded CD1B tetramers were used to sort antigen-specific T cells from four healthy South African adults. The entry originates in a study of T cells in tuberculosis (dated by TCRdb to 2016 to 2019). For the study in its entirety: To characterize T cells specific for the mycobacterial lipid antigen glucose monomycolate (GMM), the study used CD1B tetramers together with high-throughput TCR immunosequencing. Results the study describes overall, beyond this receptor: T cells binding the CD1B-GMM tetramer with low affinity may have been missed by the stringent sort gate.

Counted from cysteine to phenylalanine, this CDR3 has 13 amino acids. The only DNA kept is the CDR3, 39 bases in frame from the first base. The germline V gene (reference sequence) sets CDR1 to SEHNR and CDR2 to FQNEAQ. V lost 5 bases and J lost 3 bases; the stretch between them is 8 bases long. TCR-alpha and TCR-beta chains were sequenced unpaired, so chain pairing information was not available. The immunoSEQ multiplex PCR assay was used to generate TCR libraries, with TCR-beta and/or TCR-alpha/delta assays applied to each sample. The amplified TCR libraries were sequenced on the Illumina high-throughput platform. As for the authors' bioinformatics: Clustering and dimensionality reduction were performed using pairwise TCRdist distances among GMM-specific receptors from ex vivo sorted or in vitro expanded T cells. Sequence motifs defined by gene usage and CDR3 content were tested for enrichment in tetramer-positive versus tetramer-negative populations. TCRdb's version of the immuneACCESS table is confined to in-frame rearrangements and falls short of the full clone set. An unresolved V gene accounts for under half of the shortfall where checked; the remainder is of unknown origin. V and J calls and clone size come straight from that table; D and trimming were deduced from the DNA. This sample gives around 50,000 clones in total; approximately 85% of them show up just once. The ten largest clones represent less than 25% of the sample.

The sequenced material came from CD1b-GMM tetramer-negative cells sorted from PBMCs. In light of the paper, this sample's cell subset or site label describes: T cells not binding CD1B-GMM tetramer, sorted from same donor. The clonotype comes from an adult woman with latent tuberculosis. This chain is built from TRBV7-9 and TRBJ1-5; no D gene can be assigned with confidence. The DNA reads as follows: TGTGCCAGCAGCGTTAGTTACAATCAGCCCCAGCATTTT. Protein translation: CASSVSYNQPQHF.